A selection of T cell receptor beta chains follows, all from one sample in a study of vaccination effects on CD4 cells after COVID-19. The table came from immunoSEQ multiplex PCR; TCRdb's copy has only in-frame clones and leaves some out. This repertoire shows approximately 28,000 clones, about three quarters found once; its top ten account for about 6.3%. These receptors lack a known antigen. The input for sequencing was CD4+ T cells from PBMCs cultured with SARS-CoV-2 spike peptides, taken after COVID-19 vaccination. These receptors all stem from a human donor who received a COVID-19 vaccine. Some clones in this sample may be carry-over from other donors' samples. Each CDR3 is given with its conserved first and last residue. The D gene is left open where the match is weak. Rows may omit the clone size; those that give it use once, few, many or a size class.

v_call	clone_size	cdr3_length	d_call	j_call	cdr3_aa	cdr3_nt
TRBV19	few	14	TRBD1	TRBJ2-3	CASSTGTATDTQYF	TGTGCCAGTAGTACCGGGACAGCCACAGATACGCAGTATTTT
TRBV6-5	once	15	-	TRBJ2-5	CASRYRGGGQETQYF	TGTGCCAGCAGATATCGCGGGGGCGGCCAAGAGACCCAGTACTTC
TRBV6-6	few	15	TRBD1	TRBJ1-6	CASSSGQGDFSPLHF	TGTGCCAGCAGTTCCGGACAGGGTGATTTTTCACCCCTCCACTTT
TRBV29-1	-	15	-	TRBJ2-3	CSVEIVVTSTDTQYF	TGCAGCGTTGAAATTGTTGTGACGAGCACAGATACGCAGTATTTT
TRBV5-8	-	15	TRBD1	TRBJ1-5	CASSARGQGNQPQHF	TGTGCCAGCAGCGCAAGGGGACAGGGAAATCAGCCCCAGCATTTT
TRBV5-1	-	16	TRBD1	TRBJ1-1	CASVPGTGALNTEAFF	TGCGCCAGCGTCCCCGGGACAGGGGCCTTGAACACTGAAGCTTTCTTT
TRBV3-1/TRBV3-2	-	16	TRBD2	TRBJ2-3	CASSQELAGNTDTQYF	TGTGCCAGCAGCCAAGAACTAGCGGGGAACACAGATACGCAGTATTTT
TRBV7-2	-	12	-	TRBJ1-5	CASTWGDQPQHF	TGTGCCAGCACCTGGGGTGATCAGCCCCAGCATTTT
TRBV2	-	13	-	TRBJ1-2	CASGDPSEYGYTF	TGTGCCAGCGGGGACCCCTCCGAGTATGGCTACACCTTC
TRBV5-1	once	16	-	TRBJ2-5	CASSLAGGLSLETQYF	TGCGCCAGCAGCTTGGCCGGGGGGCTTTCCTTAGAGACCCAGTACTTC
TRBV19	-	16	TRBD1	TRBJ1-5	CATAALDRGPLQPQHF	TGTGCCACGGCTGCCCTGGACAGGGGCCCTTTGCAGCCCCAGCATTTT
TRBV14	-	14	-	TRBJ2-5	CASSRWGYQETQYF	TGTGCCAGCAGCCGTTGGGGGTACCAAGAGACCCAGTACTTC
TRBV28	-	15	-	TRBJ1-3	CASSFGQLSGNTIYF	TGTGCCAGCAGTTTCGGACAACTCTCTGGAAACACCATATATTTT
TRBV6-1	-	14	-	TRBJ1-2	CASSEPGGSYGYTF	TGTGCCAGCAGTGAACCGGGAGGTAGCTATGGCTACACCTTC
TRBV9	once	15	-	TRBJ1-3	CASSPRLGVGNTIYF	TGTGCCAGCAGCCCCCGGCTGGGGGTCGGAAACACCATATATTTT
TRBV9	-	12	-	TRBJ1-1	CASSLGNTEAFF	TGTGCCAGCAGTTTAGGGAACACTGAAGCTTTCTTT
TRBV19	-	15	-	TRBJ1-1	CASSTPGGAKTEAFF	TGTGCCAGTAGTACACCCGGAGGGGCGAAAACTGAAGCTTTCTTT
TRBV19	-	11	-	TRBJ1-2	CASSSRVGYTF	TGTGCCAGTAGTTCCAGGGTCGGCTACACCTTC
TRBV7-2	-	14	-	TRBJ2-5	CASSRNSYQETQYF	TGTGCCAGCAGCCGGAACAGCTATCAAGAGACCCAGTACTTC
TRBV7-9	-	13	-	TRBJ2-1	CASREGTYNEQFF	TGTGCCAGCAGAGAGGGGACGTACAATGAGCAGTTCTTC
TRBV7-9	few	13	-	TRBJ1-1	CASSLEGSTEAFF	TGTGCCAGCAGCTTAGAGGGATCCACTGAAGCTTTCTTT
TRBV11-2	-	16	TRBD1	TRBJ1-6	CASSLARGQGLVPLHF	TGTGCCAGCAGCTTAGCTCGGGGACAGGGGTTGGTCCCCCTCCACTTT